This is a list of T cell receptor beta chains from one sample in a study of T cells in Graves' hyperthyroidism and ophthalmopathy. TCRdb re-called the multiplex PCR reads through MiXCR, storing one row per CDR3 protein. The sample has 310,000 or so distinct CDR3 sequences, approximately 17% seen once. The specimen was blood. These receptors all stem from a woman aged 55-69 years with Graves' ophthalmopathy. CDR3s include the opening cysteine and the closing phenylalanine or tryptophan. A D gene is named only where the DNA matches it firmly. Clone size is not always given. Where it is, it says once, few, many or a class for expanded clones.

j_call d_call v_call clone_size cdr3_nt cdr3_aa
TRBJ2-5 TRBD2 TRBV24-1 NA TGTGCCACCAGTGACAGCGGGAGGGCCGGGGAGACCCAGTACTTC CATSDSGRAGETQYF
TRBJ1-1 NA TRBV11-2 many TGTGCCAGCAGCTCGACCATCGGCGGCACTGAAGCTTTCTTT CASSSTIGGTEAFF
TRBJ2-3 NA TRBV5-1 few TGCGCCAGCAGCCCTCCTCTTAGCACAGATACGCAGTATTTT CASSPPLSTDTQYF
TRBJ2-6 NA TRBV27 few TGTGCCAGCAGTTTACTCTCTCCTCAATCTGGGGCCAACGTCCTGACTTTC CASSLLSPQSGANVLTF
TRBJ2-3 TRBD1 TRBV9 few TGTGCCAGCAGCGTAGAGGGGGCTACCTTTTATACGCAGTATTTT CASSVEGATFYTQYF
TRBJ2-6 NA TRBV20-1 NA TGCAGTGCTAGTACACAGTCCATATCTGGGGCCAACGTCCTGACTTTC CSASTQSISGANVLTF
TRBJ2-6 NA TRBV5-8 few TGTGCCAGCACCGAGGTGGTGGGTTTCGGGGCCAACGTCCTGACTTTC CASTEVVGFGANVLTF
TRBJ2-3 TRBD2 TRBV7-2 many TGTGCCAGCAGCTACACTAGCGGGGGGGCGGGAGATACGCAGTATTTT CASSYTSGGAGDTQYF
TRBJ2-2 TRBD2 TRBV7-2 many TGTGCCAGCAGCTTTGATGGACTAGCGGGGGCCATTAACACCGGGGAGCTGTTTTTT CASSFDGLAGAINTGELFF
TRBJ1-6 NA TRBV6-2/TRBV6-3 many TGTGCCAGCAGTTACGGCGGGGCCGGGTCACCCCTCCACTTT CASSYGGAGSPLHF
TRBJ2-3 NA TRBV7-2 many TGTGCCAGCAGCGATACCTGGAATACGCAGTATTTT CASSDTWNTQYF
TRBJ2-3 NA TRBV28 many TGTGCCAGCAGCCCCCAGGGTTCCACAGATACGCAGTATTTT CASSPQGSTDTQYF
TRBJ2-3 NA TRBV5-1 many TGCGCCAGCAGCTTTGGAGCGGGAGATACGCAGTATTTT CASSFGAGDTQYF
TRBJ1-1 TRBD1 TRBV5-1 NA TGCGCCAGCAGCCTTTTACAGGGGACGAACACTAAAGCTTTCTTT CASSLLQGTNTKAFF
TRBJ2-7 NA TRBV4-3 many TGCGCCAGCAGCCAAGAAAGTCTGGCCTCCTACGAGCAGTACTTC CASSQESLASYEQYF
TRBJ2-2 TRBD2 TRBV5-1 many TGCGCCAGCAGCTCGAGACTAGCGGGAACGAACACCGGGGAGCTGTTTTTT CASSSRLAGTNTGELFF
TRBJ2-5 NA TRBV30 few TGTGCCTGGAGTTACGGGGGAGCAGAGACCCAGTACTTC CAWSYGGAETQYF
TRBJ2-7 TRBD2 TRBV27 many TGTGCCAGCAGTTTGGAGGGACTAGCGGGAGTTAGGTACGAGCAGTACTTC CASSLEGLAGVRYEQYF
TRBJ1-2 NA TRBV9 NA TGTGCCAGCAGCGAGCTCGGGGGAGTCTATGGCTACACCTTC CASSELGGVYGYTF
TRBJ1-2 NA TRBV29-1 NA TGCAGCGTTGCCGGGGGAGACGGCTACACCTTC CSVAGGDGYTF
TRBJ2-3 NA TRBV27 many TGTGCCAGCAGTATAACTAGGACAGATACGCAGTATTTT CASSITRTDTQYF
TRBJ1-2 NA TRBV5-1 few TGCGCCAACAGCTTGAGTGCAGGGCTGGGCGGTGGCTACACCTTC CANSLSAGLGGGYTF
TRBJ2-1 NA TRBV10-2 few TGCGCCAGCGGTTACAATGAGCAGTTCTTC CASGYNEQFF
TRBJ2-5 TRBD1 TRBV15 many TGTGCCACCAGCGGTGGGACAGGGGGCGGGGAGACCCAGTACTTC CATSGGTGGGETQYF
TRBJ1-2 TRBD1 TRBV2 many TGTGCCAGCAGGCGGGACAGGTACAACGGCTACACCTTC CASRRDRYNGYTF
TRBJ1-2 NA TRBV20-1 many TGCAGTGCTAGAGATTTATGGGCAGGGACTAACTATGGCTACACCTTC CSARDLWAGTNYGYTF
TRBJ1-4 NA TRBV20-1 many TGCAGTGCTATCCTGGCGGCAAAGGGGAATGAAAAACTGTTTTTT CSAILAAKGNEKLFF
TRBJ2-1 NA TRBV10-3 NA TGTGCCATCAGGCCGAGGGGGGGGGGTGAGCAGTTCTTC CAIRPRGGGEQFF
TRBJ1-5 NA TRBV6-1 few TGTGCCAGCAGTGGGAGGGGGTCTAATAGCAATCAGCCCCAGCATTTT CASSGRGSNSNQPQHF
TRBJ2-7 TRBD1 TRBV25-1 few TGTGCCAGCAGTCCCTTGGACAGGGACGAGCAGTACTTC CASSPLDRDEQYF
TRBJ1-5 NA TRBV27 many TGTGCCAGCAGTTTTATCGGGGGGACGGGTCAGCCCCAGCATTTT CASSFIGGTGQPQHF
TRBJ2-5 NA TRBV12-3/TRBV12-4 NA TGTGCCAGCGGTCTAGCATCCCAAGAGACCCAGTACTTC CASGLASQETQYF
TRBJ2-1 TRBD2 TRBV20-1 many TGCAGTGCTAGAGATATGGGACTAGCGGGGCAGTTCTTC CSARDMGLAGQFF
TRBJ2-1 NA TRBV4-1 few TGCGCCAGCAGCCAAGACCGATGGGGAAACAATGAGCAGTTCTTC CASSQDRWGNNEQFF
TRBJ1-2 NA TRBV7-2 many TGTGCCAGCAGCCCCGCCGGGCGCCCGGGTGAGAGCTACACCTTC CASSPAGRPGESYTF
TRBJ1-4 NA TRBV7-9 few TGTGCCAGCAGCTTGGGCCAGGGGCAACTGTTTTTT CASSLGQGQLFF
TRBJ2-5 TRBD1 TRBV30 many TGTGCCTGGATCCAGGGGGCAGGGGAGACCCAGTACTTC CAWIQGAGETQYF
TRBJ2-5 TRBD2 TRBV9 many TGTGCCAGCAGCGTAGCTAGCGGGGGGATCCAAGAGACCCAGTACTTC CASSVASGGIQETQYF
TRBJ2-7 NA TRBV28 many TGTGCCAGCGTGCAGGGTCTACCCTCCTACGAGCAGTACTTC CASVQGLPSYEQYF
TRBJ2-4 NA TRBV5-8 NA TGTGCCAGCAGCTTCTTATTGTGGTACTTC CASSFLLWYF
TRBJ1-5 NA TRBV30 many TGTGCCTGGAGTGTAGCGGCAGGGGAATATCAGCCCCAGCATTTT CAWSVAAGEYQPQHF
TRBJ1-5 NA TRBV7-9 few TGTGCCAGCAGCTCGGTAAATCAGCCCCAGCATTTT CASSSVNQPQHF
TRBJ1-5 NA TRBV5-1 NA TGCGCCAGTGCGCGGGGGGGGCAGCGCAATCAGCCCCAGCATTTT CASARGGQRNQPQHF
TRBJ1-1 NA TRBV7-2 many TGTGCCAGCAGCTTAGCGTCGGGGAAAGCTTTCTTT CASSLASGKAFF
TRBJ1-2 TRBD1 TRBV4-3 few TGCGCCAGCAGCCAAGATCTAAGCAGGGGGTTTCTGGGCTACACCTTC CASSQDLSRGFLGYTF
TRBJ2-7 TRBD1 TRBV3-1 NA TGTGCCAGCAGCCAAGGACAGGGGGGCTCCTACGAGCAGTACTTC CASSQGQGGSYEQYF
TRBJ1-2 NA TRBV3-1 few TGTGCCAGCAGCCTTAGAACGACCGCGGACGGCAACTATGGCTACACCTTC CASSLRTTADGNYGYTF
TRBJ1-2 NA TRBV2 many TGTGCCAGCAGGGAAGGACGGAACTATGGCTACACCTTC CASREGRNYGYTF
TRBJ2-3 NA TRBV5-1 many TGCGCCAGCAGCGGGTTAGCGGACTCAGATACGCAGTATTTT CASSGLADSDTQYF
TRBJ1-1 NA TRBV6-5 many TGTGCCAGCAGTTACCAGGGAAGGGGCACTGAAGCTTTCTTT CASSYQGRGTEAFF
TRBJ1-1 NA TRBV9 NA TGTGCCAGCAAGGGTCTCCTGAACACTGAAGCTTTCTTT CASKGLLNTEAFF
TRBJ2-4 TRBD1 TRBV6-5 NA TGTGCCAGCAGTTACTACCACAGGGGGTATGGCAAAAACATTCAGTACTTC CASSYYHRGYGKNIQYF
TRBJ1-5 NA TRBV10-1 NA TGCGCCAGCAGTGAGTGTCGGTTTAGGGGGAGTAGGCCGATTATCAAGAATCAGCCCCAGCATTTT CASSECRFRGSRPIIKNQPQHF